These 9 T cell receptor beta chains share one sample of origin, sequenced in a study of cytomegalovirus exposure and HLA in healthy donors. Primers: 60 Vbeta forward and 13 Jbeta reverse. Generated by immunoSEQ multiplex PCR, the TCRdb table keeps only in-frame clones and is missing some. The repertoire consists of under 150,000 clones, with about 86% occurring once and the leading ten covering around 4.2%. The sequenced sample was PBMCs. These receptors were obtained from a woman in her 30s in good health and CMV-seronegative.

V usage is TRBV19 and J usage is TRBJ2-1; possible D gene TRBD2, 6 bases. Between the trimmed V and J ends, which lost 7 bases and 6 bases, there was a span of 13 bases. In germline, CDR1 is LNHDA, CDR2 SQIVND (reference sequence). The CDR3 spans 13 residues. Written as DNA, the CDR3 is TGTGCCAGTAATTCAGCGGGCTTCAATGAGCAGTTCTTC. It is translated as CASNSAGFNEQFF.

The J gene is TRBJ1-1, the V gene TRBV11-2; the D is unclear. From germline, CDR1 is SGHAT and CDR2 FQNNGV. The CDR3 runs 12 residues. V was clipped by 1 base and J by 8 bases, with 8 bases between them. The CDR3 coding sequence is TGTGCCAGCAGCTTAGTGGCGGGAGAAGCTTTCTTT. As protein: CASSLVAGEAFF.

J is TRBJ1-2 and V is TRBV6-1; 9 positions agree with TRBD1. Germline V gene lookup returns CDR1 MNHNS and CDR2 SASEGT. CDR3 size: 14 residues. J gave up 4 bases and V 6 bases, and 6 bases lay outside the gene matches. CDR3 in amino acids: CASREQGALYGYTF. For the CDR3, the DNA is TGTGCCAGCAGGGAACAGGGGGCCCTCTATGGCTACACCTTC.

The chain couples TRBV27 to TRBJ1-5; 8 positions agree with TRBD1. The CDR3 is 15 residues long. Germline loops: CDR1 MNHEY, CDR2 SMNVEV (reference sequence). The J segment lost 4 bases and the V segment lost 5 bases, leaving 7 bases of the junction unmatched. The CDR3, as DNA: TGTGCCAGCAGTCCCACGGACAGGGTGAATCAGCCCCAGCATTTT. Protein sequence: CASSPTDRVNQPQHF.

The J gene is TRBJ2-2, the V gene TRBV15; D ambiguous. From germline, CDR1 is LNHNV and CDR2 YYDKDF (reference sequence). The CDR3 sequence is 12 residues long. Trimming removed 4 bases at V and 3 bases at J, with 3 bases between. The CDR3: CATSTYTGELFF. CDR3 DNA sequence: TGTGCCACCAGCACTTACACCGGGGAGCTGTTTTTT.

The chain combines TRBV7-2 with TRBJ1-6, with TRBD1 matching over 10 bases. The CDR3 loop spans 16 amino acids. Trimming took 5 bases from V and 9 from J; bases not matched to a gene: 10. The germline V gene encodes CDR1 SGHTA and CDR2 FQGNSA. CDR3 amino acids: CASSQSTGGVSSPLHF. CDR3 in DNA: TGTGCCAGCAGCCAATCGACAGGGGGCGTAAGTTCACCCCTCCACTTT.

The J gene is TRBJ2-7, the V gene TRBV5-4, with D perhaps matching TRBD1 (5 bases). The germline CDR1 and CDR2 sequences are SGHNT and YYREEE (reference sequence). The CDR3 runs 15 residues. V lost 4 bases and J 6 bases, leaving 20 bases between the germline ends. The CDR3 sequence is CASSQEQAPHFEQYF. The CDR3 DNA follows: TGTGCCAGCAGCCAAGAACAGGCCCCACATTTCGAGCAGTACTTC.

The gene calls are TRBV5-1 and TRBJ1-2; D not certain. V dropped 9 bases and J dropped 5 bases, with 14 bases sitting between them. CDR1 is SGHRS and CDR2 is YFSETQ in the germline V gene. The CDR3 runs 12 residues. For the CDR3, the DNA is TGCGCCAACAAACTCCTGAGGTATGGCTACACCTTC. Translation gives CANKLLRYGYTF.

The rearrangement uses TRBV28 and TRBJ1-5; 12 nucleotides line up with TRBD1. The CDR3 contains 18 residues. Germline V gene data show CDR1 as MDHEN and CDR2 as SYDVKM. V dropped 3 bases and J dropped 1; count of bases not matched to a gene: 7. In nucleotides, the CDR3 is TGTGCCAGCAGTTTGGGGACAGGGGGCGGTTGGAGCAATCAGCCCCAGCATTTT. Protein product: CASSLGTGGGWSNQPQHF.